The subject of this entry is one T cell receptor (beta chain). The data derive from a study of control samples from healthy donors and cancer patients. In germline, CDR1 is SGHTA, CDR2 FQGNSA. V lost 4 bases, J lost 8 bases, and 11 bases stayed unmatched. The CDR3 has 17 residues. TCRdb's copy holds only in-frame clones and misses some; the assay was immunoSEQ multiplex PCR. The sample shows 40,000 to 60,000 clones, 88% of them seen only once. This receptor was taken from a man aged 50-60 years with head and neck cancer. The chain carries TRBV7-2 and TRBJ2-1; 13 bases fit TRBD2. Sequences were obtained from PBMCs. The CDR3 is CASSYTSGGAGWDEQFF. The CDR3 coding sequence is TGTGCCAGCAGCTATACTAGCGGGGGGGCCGGTTGGGATGAGCAGTTCTTC.